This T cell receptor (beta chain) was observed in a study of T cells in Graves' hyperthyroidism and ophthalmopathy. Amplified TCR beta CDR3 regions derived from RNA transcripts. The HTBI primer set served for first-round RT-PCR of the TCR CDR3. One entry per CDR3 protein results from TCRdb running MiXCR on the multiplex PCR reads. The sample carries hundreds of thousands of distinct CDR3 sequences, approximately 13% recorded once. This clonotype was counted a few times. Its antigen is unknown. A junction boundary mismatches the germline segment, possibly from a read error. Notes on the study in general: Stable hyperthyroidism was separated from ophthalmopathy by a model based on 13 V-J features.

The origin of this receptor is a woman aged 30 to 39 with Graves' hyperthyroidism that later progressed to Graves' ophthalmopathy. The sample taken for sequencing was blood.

The CDR3 spells CASSALSNSPLHF. For the CDR3, the DNA is TGTGCCAGCAGTGCCTTGTCCAATTCACCCCTCCACTTC. This rearrangement joins TRBV6-4 to TRBJ1-6; unclear D gene. The germline V gene encodes CDR1 MRHNA and CDR2 SNTAGT. The CDR3 sequence is 13 residues long.